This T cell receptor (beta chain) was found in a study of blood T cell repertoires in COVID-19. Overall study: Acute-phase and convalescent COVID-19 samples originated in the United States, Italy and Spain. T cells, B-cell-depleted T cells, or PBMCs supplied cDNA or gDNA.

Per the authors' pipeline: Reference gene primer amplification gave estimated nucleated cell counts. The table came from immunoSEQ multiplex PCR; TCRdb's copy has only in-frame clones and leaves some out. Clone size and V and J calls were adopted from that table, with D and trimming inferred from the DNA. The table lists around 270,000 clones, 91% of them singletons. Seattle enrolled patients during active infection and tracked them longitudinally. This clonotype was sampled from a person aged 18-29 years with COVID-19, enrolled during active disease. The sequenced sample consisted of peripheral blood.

For the CDR3, the DNA is TGTGCCAGTAAGCTCCTAGACAGCATTTACAATGAGCAGTTCTTC. Amino acids: CASKLLDSIYNEQFF. The chain combines TRBV19 with TRBJ2-1; D is possibly TRBD1 (5 bases). The V end was cut by 7 bases, the J end by 4 bases, with 17 bases between. This CDR3 has 15 amino acids. Looked up from germline, CDR1 is LNHDA and CDR2 is SQIVND (reference sequence).